A selection of T cell receptor beta chains follows, all from one sample in a study of cytomegalovirus exposure and HLA in healthy donors. The protocol was immunoSEQ multiplex PCR, while the TCRdb copy is restricted to in-frame clones and leaves out a portion. The repertoire holds about 110,000 clones, with more than 65% as singletons. The sample taken for sequencing was PBMCs. The receptors come from a man younger than 45 in good health and CMV-seropositive. CDR3s include the opening cysteine and the closing phenylalanine or tryptophan. The D gene is left open where the match is weak. Clone size is shown for a subset of rows, as once, few, many or a class of expanded clone.

CDR3nt: TGTGCCAGCTCTCTGGGGCCCGAGCAGTACTTC
CDR3aa: CASSLGPEQYF
len: 11
v_gene: TRBV27
d_gene: NA
j_gene: TRBJ2-7
abundance: NA

CDR3nt: TGTGCCAGCAGGGGGACAGGGGGGACCGGGGAGCTGTTTTTT
CDR3aa: CASRGTGGTGELFF
len: 14
v_gene: TRBV2
d_gene: TRBD1
j_gene: TRBJ2-2
abundance: NA

CDR3nt: TGTGCCAGCAGCCCATACCCGACAGGGGGCGGAACAGATACGCAGTATTTT
CDR3aa: CASSPYPTGGGTDTQYF
len: 17
v_gene: TRBV5-5
d_gene: TRBD1
j_gene: TRBJ2-3
abundance: NA

CDR3nt: TGTGCCAGCAGTTCTGGACAGGGGGCATTAGAGACCCAGTACTTC
CDR3aa: CASSSGQGALETQYF
len: 15
v_gene: TRBV7-9
d_gene: TRBD1
j_gene: TRBJ2-5
abundance: few

CDR3nt: TGTGCCAGCAGCCCCAGTTCCACGCCAGGGGGGCACGGCTATGGCTACACCTTC
CDR3aa: CASSPSSTPGGHGYGYTF
len: 18
v_gene: TRBV7-2
d_gene: TRBD1
j_gene: TRBJ1-2
abundance: NA

CDR3nt: TGTGCCAGCAGCTTCACAGGGAATAATTCACCCCTCCACTTT
CDR3aa: CASSFTGNNSPLHF
len: 14
v_gene: TRBV7-3
d_gene: NA
j_gene: TRBJ1-6
abundance: NA

CDR3nt: TGTGCCAGCTCACCGGGACTAGCAGAGACCCAGTACTTC
CDR3aa: CASSPGLAETQYF
len: 13
v_gene: TRBV18
d_gene: TRBD2
j_gene: TRBJ2-5
abundance: NA

CDR3nt: TGTGCCAGCAGCTTGGGGTCGGGGGGGGCCAAAAACATTCAGTACTTC
CDR3aa: CASSLGSGGAKNIQYF
len: 16
v_gene: TRBV5-4
d_gene: TRBD2
j_gene: TRBJ2-4
abundance: few

CDR3nt: TGTGCCAGCAGCCCACCCCCGGGACTAGCGGGGTCCCCCTACGAGCAGTACTTC
CDR3aa: CASSPPPGLAGSPYEQYF
len: 18
v_gene: TRBV7-9
d_gene: TRBD2
j_gene: TRBJ2-7
abundance: NA

CDR3nt: TGCGCCAGCAGCCAAGACAGGGGGCGATCGATTGAGACCCAGTACTTC
CDR3aa: CASSQDRGRSIETQYF
len: 16
v_gene: TRBV4-1
d_gene: TRBD1
j_gene: TRBJ2-5
abundance: few

CDR3nt: TGCGCCAGCAGCTTAGGGGGCAATGAGCAGTTCTTC
CDR3aa: CASSLGGNEQFF
len: 12
v_gene: TRBV5-1
d_gene: NA
j_gene: TRBJ2-1
abundance: NA

CDR3nt: TGTGCCAGCAGCCCGGGACTTATCACCGGGGAGCTGTTTTTT
CDR3aa: CASSPGLITGELFF
len: 14
v_gene: TRBV7-3
d_gene: NA
j_gene: TRBJ2-2
abundance: few

CDR3nt: TGTGCCAGCTCACCAAGCGACGGTAATTCACCCCTCCACTTT
CDR3aa: CASSPSDGNSPLHF
len: 14
v_gene: TRBV18
d_gene: NA
j_gene: TRBJ1-6
abundance: once

CDR3nt: TGTGCCAGCAGCGTAGGGCTAGCGGGGGCCTACGAGCAGTACTTC
CDR3aa: CASSVGLAGAYEQYF
len: 15
v_gene: TRBV9
d_gene: TRBD2
j_gene: TRBJ2-7
abundance: NA

CDR3nt: TGTGCCAGCAGCGTAGGAGGGTCCGGGGCCAACGTCCTGACTTTC
CDR3aa: CASSVGGSGANVLTF
len: 15
v_gene: TRBV9
d_gene: NA
j_gene: TRBJ2-6
abundance: NA

CDR3nt: TGCAGCGCATCACTAGCGGGCTACAATGAGCAGTTCTTC
CDR3aa: CSASLAGYNEQFF
len: 13
v_gene: TRBV29-1
d_gene: TRBD2
j_gene: TRBJ2-1
abundance: NA

CDR3nt: TGTGCCAGCAGCTTGGACAGGCGACCGATTTTT
CDR3aa: CASSLDRRPIF
len: 11
v_gene: TRBV13
d_gene: TRBD1
j_gene: TRBJ1-3
abundance: NA

CDR3nt: TGTGCCAGCAGCGGCTCGGGGGGCATATATAGCAATCAGCCCCAGCATTTT
CDR3aa: CASSGSGGIYSNQPQHF
len: 17
v_gene: TRBV7-9
d_gene: NA
j_gene: TRBJ1-5
abundance: NA